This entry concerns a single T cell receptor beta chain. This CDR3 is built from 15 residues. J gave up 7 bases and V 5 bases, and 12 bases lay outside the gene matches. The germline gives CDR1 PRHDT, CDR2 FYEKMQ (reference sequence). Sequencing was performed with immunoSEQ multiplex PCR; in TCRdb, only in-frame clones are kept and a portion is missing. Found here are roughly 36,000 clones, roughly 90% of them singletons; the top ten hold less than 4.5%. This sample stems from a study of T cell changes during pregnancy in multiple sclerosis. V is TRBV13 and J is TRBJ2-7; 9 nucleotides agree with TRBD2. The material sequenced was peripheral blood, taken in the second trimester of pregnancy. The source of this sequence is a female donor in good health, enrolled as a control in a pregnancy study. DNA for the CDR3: TGTGCCAGCAGCCCCCCGAGTAGCGGGAGCAGGGAGCAGTACTTC. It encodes CASSPPSSGSREQYF.